This is a list of T cell receptor beta chains from one sample in a study of post-analysis software for immune sequencing data. Using its own MiXCR run on the PCR reads, TCRdb lists one record per CDR3 protein. The sample contains roughly 620,000 distinct CDR3 sequences, roughly 45% of which appear only once. Material: blood. These receptors were obtained from a girl between 10 and 17 years old with multiple sclerosis. The CDR3 runs from the conserved cysteine through the conserved F or W. D genes are given only for firm matches. Not all rows give a size; the values are once, few, many and, for expanded clones, a class.

V	D	size	J	DNA	CDR3
TRBV4-1	TRBD1	few	TRBJ2-2	TGCGCCAGCAGCCCAGTGACAGGGGAGCACACCGGGGAGCTGTTTTTT	CASSPVTGEHTGELFF
TRBV7-6	NA	NA	TRBJ2-1	TGTGCCAGCAGCTTAGCGCTTCACGTAACGGGCACGGCATTCAATGAGCAGTTCTTC	CASSLALHVTGTAFNEQFF
TRBV2	NA	NA	TRBJ1-2	TGTGCCAGCAGTTATGCCCTGGACTATGGCTACACCTTC	CASSYALDYGYTF
TRBV5-1	NA	NA	TRBJ2-2	TGCGCCAGCAGCTCGGGAGGCAGGGGGCCCACCGGGGAGCTGTTTTTT	CASSSGGRGPTGELFF
TRBV28	NA	NA	TRBJ2-5	TGTGCCAGCAGTTTAGGAGGTACAGTTAATGCGACCCAGTACTTC	CASSLGGTVNATQYF
TRBV29-1	NA	few	TRBJ2-7	TGCAGCGTTGTATTACCTATGGTTGGCGAGCAGTACTTC	CSVVLPMVGEQYF
TRBV2	TRBD1	once	TRBJ2-7	TGTGCCACCACTTCGGACAGGTCCTACGAGCAGTACTTC	CATTSDRSYEQYF
TRBV29-1	TRBD1	NA	TRBJ1-2	TGCAGCGTTGCTACTCGGACAGGGGGCGATGGCTACACCTTC	CSVATRTGGDGYTF
TRBV12-3/TRBV12-4	NA	few	TRBJ2-7	TGTGCCAGCAGTTTAGGTAGGACAGCCTCCTACGAGCAGTACTTC	CASSLGRTASYEQYF
TRBV4-1	TRBD1	NA	TRBJ1-2	TGCGCCAGCAGCCAGGGACAGGGAAGTAACTATGGCTACACCTTC	CASSQGQGSNYGYTF
TRBV7-3	NA	few	TRBJ2-1	TGTGCCAGCAGCCTCGGACAGACAAATGAGCAGTTCTTC	CASSLGQTNEQFF
TRBV28	TRBD2	NA	TRBJ2-7	TGTGCCAGCAGTTTGGTAGCGGGATTCTACGAGCAGTACTTC	CASSLVAGFYEQYF
TRBV20-1	TRBD1	NA	TRBJ2-3	TGCAGTGCTAGAGACTGGACAGGGGGCACAGATACGCAGTATTTT	CSARDWTGGTDTQYF
TRBV10-3	NA	NA	TRBJ2-7	TGTGCCATCAGTGAGTCGGAACTACTTCCCTACGAGCAGTACTTC	CAISESELLPYEQYF
TRBV14	NA	NA	TRBJ1-2	TGTGCCAGCAGCCAAGGGGGACGCTACACCTTC	CASSQGGRYTF
TRBV5-5	NA	NA	TRBJ2-7	TGTGCCAGCAGCTTGGGCAGCCAGTCCTACAATGAGCAGTACTTC	CASSLGSQSYNEQYF
TRBV25-1	NA	NA	TRBJ2-7	TGTGCCAGCAGTGAAGAGATTAGTTACGAGCAGTACTTC	CASSEEISYEQYF
TRBV11-2	NA	once	TRBJ2-5	TGTGCCAGCAGCTTGAGACCGGGACCTCAAGAGACCCAGTACTTC	CASSLRPGPQETQYF
TRBV7-2	TRBD2	NA	TRBJ2-1	TGTGCCAGCAGCTCATTGGATAGCGGGGGAGGTGAGCAGTTCTTC	CASSSLDSGGGEQFF
TRBV13	NA	NA	TRBJ2-7	TGTGCCAGCAGCAGGACAGTAGGGGAGCAGTACTTC	CASSRTVGEQYF
TRBV10-3	NA	NA	TRBJ2-1	TGTGCCATCAGGGACGTAGAAACGAGCTCCTACAATGAGCAGTTCTTC	CAIRDVETSSYNEQFF
TRBV4-2	TRBD1	NA	TRBJ2-6	TGTGCCAGCAGCCAAACAGGGGTCGGGGCCAACGTCCCGACTTTC	CASSQTGVGANVPTF
TRBV5-6	TRBD1	once	TRBJ2-5	TGTGCCAGCAGTCCCCTCAGGGGGCAGTGGGAGACCCAGTACTTC	CASSPLRGQWETQYF
TRBV12-3/TRBV12-4	NA	NA	TRBJ2-7	TGTGCCAGCAGTGTGAGTCCCCGCTCCTACGAGCAGTACTTC	CASSVSPRSYEQYF
TRBV5-1	TRBD1	NA	TRBJ1-2	TGCGCCAGCAGCTTGGACTTAGTGGGGACAGGATATGGCTACACCTTC	CASSLDLVGTGYGYTF
TRBV5-8	NA	NA	TRBJ1-1	TGTGCCAGCAGCTTTAGCAGCAACACTGAAGCTTTCTTT	CASSFSSNTEAFF
TRBV12-3/TRBV12-4	NA	few	TRBJ1-1	TGTGCCAGCAGCCGTTCACGAGGACTGAACACTGAAGCTTTCTTT	CASSRSRGLNTEAFF
TRBV5-1	TRBD2	NA	TRBJ2-3	TGCGCCAGCAGCTTGGCCACAGCGGGGGGTGACACAGATACGCAGTATTTT	CASSLATAGGDTDTQYF
TRBV11-3	NA	NA	TRBJ1-2	TGTGCCAGCAGCACTCCGGGACAAGCGGAGGACTACACCTTC	CASSTPGQAEDYTF
TRBV12-5	TRBD1	NA	TRBJ2-1	TGTGCTAGTGGTTTGCCTCCGGGACAGACCTACAATGAGCAGTTCTTC	CASGLPPGQTYNEQFF
TRBV7-9	TRBD1	few	TRBJ1-2	TGTGCCAGCAGCTTAGGTTCTTCTAGGGACAGGTACTATGGCTACACCTTC	CASSLGSSRDRYYGYTF
TRBV6-6	NA	NA	TRBJ1-5	TGTGCCAGCAGTTTTACAGGGCGGAATCAGCCCCAGCATTTT	CASSFTGRNQPQHF
TRBV6-5	NA	NA	TRBJ2-7	TGTGCCAGCAGTTACCTTGACAGGAACTACGAGCAGTACTTC	CASSYLDRNYEQYF
TRBV12-3/TRBV12-4	NA	few	TRBJ1-2	TGTGCCAGCAGTTTAACCAGAGGGAGAAGCGGCTACACCTTC	CASSLTRGRSGYTF
TRBV20-1	NA	few	TRBJ1-5	TGCAGTGTAGGGGGGGGAAGGATCAATCAGCCCCAGCATTTT	CSVGGGRINQPQHF
TRBV7-9	NA	NA	TRBJ2-5	TGTGCCAGCAGCTTAGAGATGGAGGAGACCCAGTACTTC	CASSLEMEETQYF
TRBV10-3	NA	few	TRBJ2-5	TGTGCCATCAGTGAAGGCCTCACCCAAGAGACCCAGTACTTC	CAISEGLTQETQYF
TRBV12-3/TRBV12-4	NA	NA	TRBJ2-4	TGTGCCAGCAGCTGGACAGAATTAGCCAAAAACATTCAGTACTTC	CASSWTELAKNIQYF
TRBV4-1	TRBD1	NA	TRBJ2-7	TGCGCCAGCAGCCAGGAGGATGGACAGGGGTCCTACGAGCAGTACTTC	CASSQEDGQGSYEQYF
TRBV10-3	TRBD1	NA	TRBJ2-7	TGTGCCATCTCCACAGGGGTTGGTTCCTACGAGCAGTACTTC	CAISTGVGSYEQYF
TRBV12-3/TRBV12-4	NA	few	TRBJ2-7	TGTGCCAGCAGTACCTTTTATCAGGGAACCACCTACGAGCAGTACTTC	CASSTFYQGTTYEQYF
TRBV29-1	NA	NA	TRBJ1-1	TGCAGCGTTGAACCCACAGGGAACACTAAAGCTTTCTTT	CSVEPTGNTKAFF
TRBV6-1	NA	few	TRBJ1-1	TGTGCCAGCAGTGATGGGCGGCGGGGGAAAGCTTTCTTT	CASSDGRRGKAFF
TRBV12-3/TRBV12-4	NA	NA	TRBJ2-6	TGTGCCAGCAGTTCAACAGACTCTGGGGCCAACGTCCTGACTTTC	CASSSTDSGANVLTF
TRBV20-1	TRBD2	NA	TRBJ2-7	TGCAGTGCTAGACAGGGAGGGCCGTTTAAAGAATTGGGATCCTACGAGCAGTACTTC	CSARQGGPFKELGSYEQYF